This T cell receptor beta chain was sequenced during a study of T cell responses to AZD1222 COVID-19 vaccine. Study conclusions and caveats: Only after the peak T cell response were repertoires sampled. Baseline testing showed seropositivity in only a handful of AZD1222 recipients. Rises in breadth and depth of Spike-specific TCRs came after two AZD1222 doses.

Profiled with immunoSEQ multiplex PCR; TCRdb holds only in-frame clones, not every one. The data show approximately 120,000 clones, 75% to 90% seen once. CDR1 and CDR2 (germline): SGHRS, YFSETQ. The CDR3 consists of 15 residues. V was pared by 4 bases and J by 2 bases, with 13 bases between. Worth noting for this clone: Its antigen is undetermined.

Pooled in the analysis were second doses at about 4 or about 12 weeks. The specimen comprised peripheral blood, sampled 28 days after the second AZD1222 dose. The chain joins TRBV5-1 to TRBJ1-3; perhaps TRBD1 as D (6 bases). The receptor was derived from an adult who received the AZD1222 COVID-19 vaccine. CDR3 loop: CASSPSGAAGNTIYF. For the CDR3, the DNA is TGCGCCAGCAGCCCCTCGGGGGCTGCTGGAAACACCATATATTTT.